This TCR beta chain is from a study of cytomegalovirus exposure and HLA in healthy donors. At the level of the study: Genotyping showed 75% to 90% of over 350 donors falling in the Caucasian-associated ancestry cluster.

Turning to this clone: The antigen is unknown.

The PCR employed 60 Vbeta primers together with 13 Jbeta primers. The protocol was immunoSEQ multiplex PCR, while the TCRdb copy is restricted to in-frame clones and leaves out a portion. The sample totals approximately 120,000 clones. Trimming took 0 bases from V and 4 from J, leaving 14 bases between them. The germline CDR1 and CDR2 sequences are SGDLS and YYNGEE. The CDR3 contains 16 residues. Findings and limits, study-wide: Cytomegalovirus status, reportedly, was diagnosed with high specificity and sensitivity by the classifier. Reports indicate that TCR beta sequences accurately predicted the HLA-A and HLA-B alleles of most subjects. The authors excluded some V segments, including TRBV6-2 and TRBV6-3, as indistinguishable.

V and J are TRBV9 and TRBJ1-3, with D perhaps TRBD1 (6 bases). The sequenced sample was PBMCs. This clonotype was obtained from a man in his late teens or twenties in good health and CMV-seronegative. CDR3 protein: CASSVGAGASGNTIYF. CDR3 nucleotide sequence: TGTGCCAGCAGCGTAGGGGCAGGGGCTAGCGGAAACACCATATATTTT.